The 9 T cell receptor beta chains below all came from one sample that was sequenced in a study of T cell clonality in common variable immunodeficiency. Sequenced by immunoSEQ multiplex PCR; TCRdb stores in-frame clones only, minus some. The specimen gives 42,000 or so clones without singletons; the ten biggest hold approximately 1.4%. Sequenced: peripheral blood mononuclear cells. The receptors here all came from a person aged 18 to 70 in good health.

This clone was seen at least ten times. The DNA ends 3 residues before the CDR3 does, and the rest of the CDR3 is filled in from the germline J gene. This chain joins TRBV20-1 and TRBJ1-1; TRBD1 aligns across 10 bases. From germline, CDR1 is DFQATT and CDR2 SNEGSKA (reference sequence). The ends lost 0 bases at V and 5 bases at J; junction bases unmatched: 6. CDR3 length: 15 amino acids. The CDR3 spells CSARDSDRGHTEAFF. The part of the CDR3 DNA that was read is TGCAGTGCTAGAGATAGTGACAGGGGGCATACTGAA.

This clone came up many times. The observed sequence ends 3 residues before the CDR3 terminus, with the missing tail filled in from the germline J gene. This chain connects TRBV5-4 to TRBJ2-2; 9 bases map to TRBD2. V shed 6 bases, J shed 4 bases, and the junction held 10 bases outside the gene matches. This CDR3 region has 16 residues. Germline V gene data show CDR1 as SGHNT and CDR2 as YYREEE (reference sequence). The covered CDR3 bases are TGTGCCAGCACCACCTCTAGCGGGAAGGGCACCGGGGAG. Translation gives CASTTSSGKGTGE. The whole CDR3 sequence is CASTTSSGKGTGELFF.

This clone was detected many times. The read ends 3 residues early relative to the CDR3; the germline J gene fills the gap. This chain uses TRBV7-3 with TRBJ2-1; 11 bases agree with TRBD2. The CDR3 is 15 amino acids. Looked up from germline, CDR1 is SGHTA and CDR2 is FQGTGA. Trimming took 4 bases from V and 9 from J; bases not matched to a gene: 8. Partial CDR3 DNA: TGTGCCAGCAGCTATGATAGCGGGAGGGTTAGTGAG. Its protein product is CASSYDSGRVSE. The full CDR3 protein is CASSYDSGRVSEQFF.

This clone has ten or more counts. The CDR3 extends 3 residues past the end of the read, so its final part is completed from the germline J gene. The chain combines TRBV20-1 with TRBJ1-2; 10 bases map to TRBD1. This CDR3 is built from 14 residues. V lost 4 bases and J lost 2; bases outside the gene matches: 4. Germline V gene data show CDR1 as DFQATT and CDR2 as SNEGSKA (reference sequence). Partial CDR3 DNA: TGCAGTGCTACCCGGGACAGGGGAAACTATGGC. Its translation is CSATRDRGNYG. The entire CDR3 protein is CSATRDRGNYGYTF.

At least ten counts were recorded for this clone. Sequencing ends 3 residues short of the CDR3 end; the germline J gene provides the rest. The chain couples TRBV20-1 to TRBJ2-7, with TRBD2 matching over 12 bases. Germline V gene sequence: CDR1 DFQATT, CDR2 SNEGSKA (reference sequence). Germline trimming cut 3 bases from V and 5 bases from J; bases unmatched to any gene: 5. The CDR3 extends over 14 amino acids. The CDR3: CSARPSGRVDEQYF. The covered CDR3 bases are TGCAGTGCTAGGCCTAGCGGGAGGGTCGACGAG.

Many counts were recorded for this clone. The read comes to an end 3 residues before the CDR3 does, leaving the germline J gene to fill in the end. The V gene is TRBV7-8, the J gene TRBJ1-2; the match to TRBD1 covers 9 bases. CDR3 size: 15 residues. CDR1 and CDR2 (germline): SGHVS, FQNEAQ. V lost 5 bases and J lost 7; bases outside the gene matches: 11. Incomplete CDR3 DNA: TGTGCCAGCAGCATAGATTATGACAGGGGGGGTGGC. It encodes CASSIDYDRGGG. The whole CDR3 protein is CASSIDYDRGGGYTF.

This clone has ten or more counts. The sequenced CDR3 bases are TGCGCCAGCAGCCTCTGGGGAGCGGGAGTTATGAGAGAGACC. Translation gives CASSLWGAGVMRET. In full, the CDR3 is CASSLWGAGVMRETQYF. The V gene is TRBV5-1, the J gene TRBJ2-5; 8 bases align to TRBD2. Read data end 3 residues before the CDR3 end; the end is taken from the germline J gene. The CDR3 sequence is 17 residues long. Germline V gives CDR1 SGHRS, CDR2 YFSETQ. The J segment lost 4 bases and the V segment lost 4 bases, leaving 15 bases of the junction unmatched.

This clone came up many times. With the read ending 3 residues before the CDR3 end, the germline J gene is used to fill in that end. The chain employs TRBV28 and TRBJ2-7; no reliable D call. Germline V CDR1 and CDR2: MDHEN, SYDVKM. V lost 4 bases and J 0 bases, leaving 13 bases between the germline ends. CDR3 size: 15 residues. The part of the CDR3 DNA that was read is TGTGCCAGCAGTTCCCCTCTGGCGGTCTCCTACGAG. Translation gives CASSSPLAVSYE. The CDR3 as a whole reads CASSSPLAVSYEQYF.

This clone occurred many times. The read ends 3 residues shy of where the CDR3 ends; the end is completed using the germline J gene. The chain has TRBV6-2 or TRBV6-3 and TRBJ2-3, with TRBD2 identical over 8 bases. The germline V gene has CDR1 MNHEY and CDR2 SVGEGT. This CDR3 contains 14 residues. V was clipped by 3 bases and J by 4 bases; unmatched bases: 3. Here the CDR3 reads CASSYQREPDTQYF. CDR3 DNA, as far as it was read: TGTGCCAGCAGTTATCAGCGGGAGCCAGATACG.